This is a list of T cell receptor beta chains from one sample in a study of cytomegalovirus exposure and HLA in healthy donors. Profiled with immunoSEQ multiplex PCR; TCRdb holds only in-frame clones, not every one. Among more than 65,000 clones listed, approximately 93% were seen once. Specimen: PBMCs. The receptors derive from a man younger than 35 in good health and CMV-seronegative. Each CDR3 is given with its conserved first and last residue. A D gene is named only where the DNA matches it firmly. Expanded clones get a size class; other rows say once, few or many, or leave the size out.

clone_size: .; d_call: .; j_call: TRBJ2-2; v_call: TRBV30; cdr3_nt: TGTGCCTGGAGTCCTAGCACCGGGGAGCTGTTTTTT; cdr3_aa: CAWSPSTGELFF
clone_size: .; d_call: .; j_call: TRBJ1-3; v_call: TRBV29-1; cdr3_nt: TGCAGCGTTGGGAGCGGGACTTACTCTGGAAACACCATATATTTT; cdr3_aa: CSVGSGTYSGNTIYF
clone_size: .; d_call: .; j_call: TRBJ1-2; v_call: TRBV5-4; cdr3_nt: TGTGCCAGCAGCGCCGAGCCGGGTGGTAGCTACACCTTC; cdr3_aa: CASSAEPGGSYTF
clone_size: .; d_call: .; j_call: TRBJ2-1; v_call: TRBV2; cdr3_nt: TGTGCCTTAGGGGGGGACATATACAATGAGCAGTTCTTC; cdr3_aa: CALGGDIYNEQFF
clone_size: few; d_call: TRBD1; j_call: TRBJ1-1; v_call: TRBV18; cdr3_nt: TGTGCCAGCTCACCCCCCCCGGACAGGGACTCTGAAGCTTTCTTT; cdr3_aa: CASSPPPDRDSEAFF
clone_size: .; d_call: TRBD2; j_call: TRBJ2-3; v_call: TRBV9; cdr3_nt: TGTGCCAGCAGCGGGGGCGGGAGGTACCCCACAGATACGCAGTATTTT; cdr3_aa: CASSGGGRYPTDTQYF
clone_size: once; d_call: TRBD1; j_call: TRBJ1-6; v_call: TRBV6-5; cdr3_nt: TGTGCCAGCAGCCTCGGGACAGTATATAATTCACCCCTCCACTTT; cdr3_aa: CASSLGTVYNSPLHF
clone_size: .; d_call: .; j_call: TRBJ2-5; v_call: TRBV6-5; cdr3_nt: TGTGCCAGCAGCCGTACAGGGTCCGAGGAGACCCAGTACTTC; cdr3_aa: CASSRTGSEETQYF
clone_size: once; d_call: TRBD2; j_call: TRBJ2-7; v_call: TRBV5-4; cdr3_nt: TGTGCCAGCAGCTTGGTGGGCGGGGGGGCGTACGAGCAGTACTTC; cdr3_aa: CASSLVGGGAYEQYF
clone_size: .; d_call: .; j_call: TRBJ1-1; v_call: TRBV19; cdr3_nt: TGTGCCAGTAGTATAGTCCGGGGTGAAGCTTTCTTT; cdr3_aa: CASSIVRGEAFF
clone_size: .; d_call: .; j_call: TRBJ1-4; v_call: TRBV4-1; cdr3_nt: TGCGCCAGCAGCCCGAATTCAGAGGGCTTTAGGGAAAAACTGTTTTTT; cdr3_aa: CASSPNSEGFREKLFF
clone_size: .; d_call: TRBD2; j_call: TRBJ2-6; v_call: TRBV19; cdr3_nt: TGTGCCAGTAGTTTGGGCGGGGGCTCTGGGGCCAACGTCCTGACTTTC; cdr3_aa: CASSLGGGSGANVLTF
clone_size: .; d_call: .; j_call: TRBJ1-2; v_call: TRBV6-5; cdr3_nt: TGTGCCAGCAGCCGGGGGGGAACGAGCGGCTACACCTTC; cdr3_aa: CASSRGGTSGYTF
clone_size: .; d_call: TRBD2; j_call: TRBJ2-1; v_call: TRBV7-3; cdr3_nt: TGTGCCAGCAGCCCAACTAGCGGGTACAATGAGCAGTTCTTC; cdr3_aa: CASSPTSGYNEQFF
clone_size: .; d_call: .; j_call: TRBJ2-2; v_call: TRBV10-2; cdr3_nt: TGCGCCAGCAGTGAGTCTGGACTATTGGGGCCAAACACCGGGGAGCTGTTTTTT; cdr3_aa: CASSESGLLGPNTGELFF
clone_size: .; d_call: TRBD1; j_call: TRBJ1-5; v_call: TRBV29-1; cdr3_nt: TGCAGCCCTGAGGGACAGGGTATGGGGAGGCCCCAGCATTTT; cdr3_aa: CSPEGQGMGRPQHF
clone_size: once; d_call: TRBD1; j_call: TRBJ1-1; v_call: TRBV5-8; cdr3_nt: TGTGCCAGCAGCTTGGGGACAGGGGGGAACACTGAAGCTTTCTTT; cdr3_aa: CASSLGTGGNTEAFF
clone_size: .; d_call: TRBD1; j_call: TRBJ1-1; v_call: TRBV6-5; cdr3_nt: TGTGCCAGCAGTTACGGGACAGGGAACACTGAAGCTTTCTTT; cdr3_aa: CASSYGTGNTEAFF
clone_size: .; d_call: TRBD1; j_call: TRBJ1-2; v_call: TRBV10-3; cdr3_nt: TGTGCCAGCCGGGACAGGGAGTATGGCTACACCTTC; cdr3_aa: CASRDREYGYTF
clone_size: .; d_call: TRBD1; j_call: TRBJ1-1; v_call: TRBV28; cdr3_nt: TGTGCCAGCATCGACAGGGGTAGTAACACTGAAGCTTTCTTT; cdr3_aa: CASIDRGSNTEAFF
clone_size: .; d_call: .; j_call: TRBJ1-1; v_call: TRBV7-9; cdr3_nt: TGTGCCAGCAGCCCCCCCCGGGGGAACACTGAAGCTTTCTTT; cdr3_aa: CASSPPRGNTEAFF
clone_size: .; d_call: .; j_call: TRBJ2-5; v_call: TRBV11-2; cdr3_nt: TGTGCCAGCAGCTCGGGACTTCAAGAGACCCAGTACTTC; cdr3_aa: CASSSGLQETQYF
clone_size: .; d_call: TRBD1; j_call: TRBJ2-5; v_call: TRBV11-1; cdr3_nt: TGTGCCAGCAGCCCAGAGACAGGGCGACAAGAGACCCAGTACTTC; cdr3_aa: CASSPETGRQETQYF
clone_size: .; d_call: TRBD2; j_call: TRBJ2-3; v_call: TRBV2; cdr3_nt: TGTGCCAGCAGCCCGGGACTAGCGGGAGCGGATACGCAGTATTTT; cdr3_aa: CASSPGLAGADTQYF
clone_size: .; d_call: .; j_call: TRBJ2-4; v_call: TRBV5-1; cdr3_nt: TGCGCCAGCAGCTTCTGGCCTATAACTCCCAGGGCCAAAAACATTCAGTACTTC; cdr3_aa: CASSFWPITPRAKNIQYF
clone_size: .; d_call: .; j_call: TRBJ2-3; v_call: TRBV7-3; cdr3_nt: TGTGCCAGCAGGGCGGTGGGAGCAGATACGCAGTATTTT; cdr3_aa: CASRAVGADTQYF
clone_size: .; d_call: .; j_call: TRBJ2-5; v_call: TRBV27; cdr3_nt: TGTGCCAGCAGTTTAAGCGCCCTCCAGGGTCTGGGGGAGACCCAGTACTTC; cdr3_aa: CASSLSALQGLGETQYF
clone_size: .; d_call: .; j_call: TRBJ2-3; v_call: TRBV10-3; cdr3_nt: TGTGCCATCAGTGGGACAACTAGCACAGATACGCAGTATTTT; cdr3_aa: CAISGTTSTDTQYF
clone_size: .; d_call: TRBD1; j_call: TRBJ1-2; v_call: TRBV29-1; cdr3_nt: TGCAGCGTTGAGAAGACAGGGAGCCATGGCTACACCTTC; cdr3_aa: CSVEKTGSHGYTF
clone_size: once; d_call: .; j_call: TRBJ1-2; v_call: TRBV14; cdr3_nt: TGTGCCAGCAGCCAAGTACTCGGGGGGCTATATGGCTACACCTTC; cdr3_aa: CASSQVLGGLYGYTF
clone_size: once; d_call: .; j_call: TRBJ1-1; v_call: TRBV5-4; cdr3_nt: TGTGCCAGCAGCCCCGGTTTCACTGAAGCTTTCTTT; cdr3_aa: CASSPGFTEAFF
clone_size: .; d_call: TRBD1; j_call: TRBJ2-7; v_call: TRBV15; cdr3_nt: TGTGCCACCAGCAGGCCTACTCAGGGGGAGAACGAGCAGTACTTC; cdr3_aa: CATSRPTQGENEQYF
clone_size: .; d_call: .; j_call: TRBJ2-2; v_call: TRBV7-6; cdr3_nt: TGTGCCAGCAGCTTCAAACAGGGTTCCGGGGAGCTGTTTTTT; cdr3_aa: CASSFKQGSGELFF
clone_size: .; d_call: TRBD1; j_call: TRBJ2-1; v_call: TRBV2; cdr3_nt: TGTGCCAGCAGTGGTACAGGGGGCGTTTACAATGAGCAGTTCTTC; cdr3_aa: CASSGTGGVYNEQFF
clone_size: .; d_call: TRBD1; j_call: TRBJ1-6; v_call: TRBV6-4; cdr3_nt: TGTGCCAGCAGAGGGGACAGCGAAACCTATTCACCCCTCCACTTT; cdr3_aa: CASRGDSETYSPLHF
clone_size: .; d_call: TRBD1; j_call: TRBJ1-2; v_call: TRBV28; cdr3_nt: TGTGCCAGCAGTTTAAGGGACAGGGGAAATGGCTACACCTTC; cdr3_aa: CASSLRDRGNGYTF
clone_size: .; d_call: .; j_call: TRBJ2-7; v_call: TRBV5-1; cdr3_nt: TGCGCCAGCAGCTTGGCCGGAGGGACCTACGAGCAGTACTTC; cdr3_aa: CASSLAGGTYEQYF
clone_size: .; d_call: TRBD2; j_call: TRBJ2-3; v_call: TRBV19; cdr3_nt: TGTGCCAGTAGCCTAGCGGGAGGAACAGATACGCAGTATTTT; cdr3_aa: CASSLAGGTDTQYF
clone_size: once; d_call: .; j_call: TRBJ2-3; v_call: TRBV6-5; cdr3_nt: TGTGCCAGCAGTTACTCGACAGGAGCGACAGATACGCAGTATTTT; cdr3_aa: CASSYSTGATDTQYF
clone_size: once; d_call: .; j_call: TRBJ2-7; v_call: TRBV6-5; cdr3_nt: TGTGCCAGCAAGGGGGGGACAGGAAGCTACGAGCAGTACTTC; cdr3_aa: CASKGGTGSYEQYF
clone_size: .; d_call: .; j_call: TRBJ2-1; v_call: TRBV6-4; cdr3_nt: TGTGCCAGCAGTCCAGGGTCCCAGAAGTACAATGAGCAGTTCTTC; cdr3_aa: CASSPGSQKYNEQFF
clone_size: .; d_call: .; j_call: TRBJ2-1; v_call: TRBV25-1; cdr3_nt: TGTGCCAGCAGTGGACAGGTTTCCTACAATGAGCAGTTCTTC; cdr3_aa: CASSGQVSYNEQFF
clone_size: .; d_call: .; j_call: TRBJ2-5; v_call: TRBV4-1; cdr3_nt: TGCGCCAGCAGCCCCCGACTGGTACTAGCTGGCGGCGAGACCCAGTACTTC; cdr3_aa: CASSPRLVLAGGETQYF
clone_size: .; d_call: TRBD1; j_call: TRBJ2-3; v_call: TRBV6-1; cdr3_nt: TGTGCCAGCTGTACGGACAGGGGGAAGACGCAGTATTTT; cdr3_aa: CASCTDRGKTQYF
clone_size: .; d_call: .; j_call: TRBJ1-5; v_call: TRBV2; cdr3_nt: TGTGCCAGCAGTCGAACAGGGAATCGGAGCAATCAGCCCCAGCATTTT; cdr3_aa: CASSRTGNRSNQPQHF
clone_size: few; d_call: TRBD1; j_call: TRBJ1-4; v_call: TRBV4-3; cdr3_nt: TGCGCCAGCAGCCAAGATAGGGCAGGGGGCCCCAATGAAAAACTGTTTTTT; cdr3_aa: CASSQDRAGGPNEKLFF
clone_size: .; d_call: TRBD1; j_call: TRBJ2-7; v_call: TRBV27; cdr3_nt: TGTGCCAGCAGTTTGACAGGGCCCTACGAGCAGTACTTC; cdr3_aa: CASSLTGPYEQYF
clone_size: .; d_call: .; j_call: TRBJ1-1; v_call: TRBV9; cdr3_nt: TGTGCCAGCGGCAGGGGCGATGGCACTGAAGCTTTCTTT; cdr3_aa: CASGRGDGTEAFF
clone_size: .; d_call: .; j_call: TRBJ1-1; v_call: TRBV5-1; cdr3_nt: TGCGCCAGCAGCTCGGGGGGGATGAACACTGAAGCTTTCTTT; cdr3_aa: CASSSGGMNTEAFF
clone_size: .; d_call: TRBD1; j_call: TRBJ1-2; v_call: TRBV28; cdr3_nt: TGTGCCAGCAGTTTAGGGACAGGGGGCGCCTATGGCTACACCTTC; cdr3_aa: CASSLGTGGAYGYTF
clone_size: .; d_call: TRBD1; j_call: TRBJ1-1; v_call: TRBV5-1; cdr3_nt: TGCGCCACCAGGACAGGCCCTATGAACACTGAAGCTTTCTTT; cdr3_aa: CATRTGPMNTEAFF
clone_size: once; d_call: .; j_call: TRBJ1-2; v_call: TRBV6-5; cdr3_nt: TGTGCCAGCAGTTACTCCCGGAACTATGGCTACACCTTC; cdr3_aa: CASSYSRNYGYTF
clone_size: .; d_call: .; j_call: TRBJ2-1; v_call: TRBV7-9; cdr3_nt: TGTGCCAGCAGCTTTGGCGGGGGCTGGAATGAGCAGTTCTTC; cdr3_aa: CASSFGGGWNEQFF
clone_size: .; d_call: .; j_call: TRBJ2-5; v_call: TRBV30; cdr3_nt: TGTGCCTGGAAAACAGGGCCAGGGACCCAGTACTTC; cdr3_aa: CAWKTGPGTQYF
clone_size: .; d_call: TRBD1; j_call: TRBJ1-2; v_call: TRBV5-4; cdr3_nt: TGTGCCAGCAGCCGGACAGGGGGCGGGCTGGGTGCTGGCTACACCTTC; cdr3_aa: CASSRTGGGLGAGYTF
clone_size: .; d_call: .; j_call: TRBJ1-1; v_call: TRBV30; cdr3_nt: TGTGCCTGGATCGGCACTGAAGCTTTCTTT; cdr3_aa: CAWIGTEAFF
clone_size: .; d_call: .; j_call: TRBJ1-2; v_call: TRBV19; cdr3_nt: TGTGCCAGTAGTATAGCAGTTAACTATGGCTACACCTTC; cdr3_aa: CASSIAVNYGYTF
clone_size: .; d_call: .; j_call: TRBJ1-5; v_call: TRBV7-3; cdr3_nt: TGTGCCAGCAGCTTAACGGAGGGAAAGCCCCAGCATTTT; cdr3_aa: CASSLTEGKPQHF
clone_size: .; d_call: TRBD2; j_call: TRBJ2-5; v_call: TRBV5-1; cdr3_nt: TGCGCCAGCAGCTTGGAGCGGGGGGCGGAGACCCAGTACTTC; cdr3_aa: CASSLERGAETQYF
clone_size: .; d_call: TRBD1; j_call: TRBJ2-3; v_call: TRBV7-2; cdr3_nt: TGTGCCAGCAGCCCCCGGGACAGGGAGGGCACAGATACGCAGTATTTT; cdr3_aa: CASSPRDREGTDTQYF